The 32 T cell receptor beta chains below were found in one sample sequenced in a study of monozygotic twins with inflammatory bowel disease (dated by TCRdb to the late 2010s). The receptor library was made with 5' RACE. Sequencer: Illumina HiSeq 2500. The reads were reprocessed in TCRdb, with one entry per CDR3 protein sequence and no accompanying DNA. The sample's records list approximately 210,000 distinct CDR3 sequences. The top ten constitute less than 9% of the sample. Specimen: blood. The receptor source for this set is a human donor with ulcerative colitis or Crohn's disease, or a healthy co-twin of an affected twin (not recorded which).

V and J are TRBV7-2 and TRBJ2-2; TCRdb's assignment of TRBD1 cannot be checked, as there is no DNA. Germline V CDR1 and CDR2: SGHTA, FQGNSA. The CDR3 is 14 amino acids. The CDR3 reads CASSAIPGTGELFF.

This rearrangement joins TRBV6-5 to TRBJ2-1; TCRdb gives TRBD1 as the D gene, but with no DNA this cannot be confirmed. This CDR3 contains 13 residues. Germline lookup yields CDR1 MNHEY and CDR2 SVGAGI. CDR3: CASSYSWGNEQFF.

The chain carries TRBV15 and TRBJ1-3. This CDR3 spans 14 amino acids. Looked up from germline, CDR1 is LNHNV and CDR2 is YYDKDF (reference sequence). CDR3 sequence: CATSREGTGNTIYF. The full variable domain, rest sourced from reference TRBV15 and TRBJ1-3, is DAMVIQNPRYQVTQFGKPVTLSCSQTLNHNVMYWYQQKSSQAPKLLFHYYDKDFNNEADTPDNFQSRRPNTSFCFLDIRSPGLGDTAMYLCATSREGTGNTIYFGEGSWLTVV.

V usage is TRBV6-5 and J usage is TRBJ2-7; TCRdb's D call, TRBD2, is unchecked because there is no DNA. This CDR3 has 15 amino acids. Per germline, CDR1 MNHEY and CDR2 SVGAGI. CDR3 protein: CASSYAQGRGAEQYF.

The V and J genes are TRBV4-1 and TRBJ2-1; TCRdb's assignment of TRBD2 cannot be checked, as there is no DNA. The CDR3 has 15 residues. Germline-derived CDR1 and CDR2 are MGHRA and YSYEKL. The CDR3 loop reads CASSQDWRLEDEQFF.

The rearrangement joins TRBV7-2 to TRBJ2-1; TCRdb designates TRBD1, a call that cannot be tested without DNA. The CDR3 is 15 amino acids. The germline gives CDR1 SGHTA, CDR2 FQGNSA. CDR3 in amino acids: CASSLADRGWNEQFF.

This chain links TRBV5-1 with TRBJ1-2. The CDR3 length is 12 residues. Germline V gives CDR1 SGHRS, CDR2 YFSETQ. The CDR3 protein is CASSLEGQGYTF.

The gene calls are TRBV18 and TRBJ2-1; the TCRdb call, TRBD1, lacks DNA for checking. The CDR3 consists of 15 residues. Germline CDR1 KGHSH, CDR2 LQKENI. The chain's CDR3 is CASSPRTGEEGEQFF.

The rearrangement joins TRBV5-6 to TRBJ2-5; TCRdb names TRBD1, which stays unverified in the absence of DNA. Germline values: CDR1 SGHDT, CDR2 YYEEEE. The CDR3 is made up of 13 amino acids. This CDR3 reads CASSLRGQETQYF.

V and J are TRBV4-2 and TRBJ2-7; TCRdb returns TRBD2, unconfirmable since there is no DNA. This CDR3 has 15 amino acids. Germline values: CDR1 LGHNA, CDR2 YNFKEQ. This CDR3 is CASSHPRALSYEQYF.

V is TRBV29-1 and J is TRBJ2-5; without DNA, the TCRdb call of TRBD1 cannot be checked. The length of the CDR3 is 12 residues. Germline V CDR1 and CDR2: SQVTM, ANQGSEA. The CDR3 reads CSVEAGGETQYF. Full variable domain (outside the CDR3, taken from reference TRBV29-1 and TRBJ2-5): SAVISQKPSRDICQRGTSLTIQCQVDSQVTMMFWYRQQPGQSLTLIATANQGSEATYESGFVIDKFPISRPNLTFSTLTVSNMSPEDSSIYLCSVEAGGETQYFGPGTRLLVL.

V is TRBV12-3 or TRBV12-4 and J is TRBJ1-5. The CDR3 runs to 12 residues. The CDR3 is CASSAGVGPQHF.

The chain has TRBV3-1 and TRBJ2-5; with no DNA, the TCRdb D assignment of TRBD1 cannot be verified. CDR3 length: 15 amino acids. Germline CDR1 LGHDT, CDR2 YNNKEL (reference sequence). The CDR3 is CASSQDGTGKETQYF.

The chain combines TRBV14 with TRBJ1-1. The CDR3 has 13 amino acids. CDR1 is SGHDN, CDR2 FVKESK, per germline. The CDR3 sequence: CASSHAGHTEAFF.

The V call is TRBV18, the J call TRBJ2-7. Germline V CDR1 and CDR2: KGHSH, LQKENI. This CDR3 has 12 amino acids. CDR3 region: CASSPAAYEQYF.

The J gene is TRBJ1-1, the V gene TRBV7-2; the TRBD1 assignment by TCRdb is unverifiable without DNA. CDR1 and CDR2 from the germline V gene are SGHTA and FQGNSA. CDR3 length equals 13 residues. The CDR3 sequence is CASSLGTASGAFF.

V is TRBV11-1 and J is TRBJ2-3; the D call of TRBD1 rests on TCRdb alone, since no DNA is present to check it. Germline CDR1 and CDR2: SGHAT and FQDESV (reference sequence). The CDR3 has 16 residues. The CDR3 loop reads CASSSRERGAADTQYF. The entire variable domain, with the rest obtained from reference TRBV11-1 and TRBJ2-3, is as follows: EAEVAQSPRYKITEKSQAVAFWCDPISGHATLYWYRQILGQGPELLVQFQDESVVDDSQLPKDRFSAERLKGVDSTLKIQPAELGDSAMYLCASSSRERGAADTQYFGPGTRLTVL.

The chain combines TRBV18 with TRBJ1-1; absent DNA, TCRdb's TRBD1 call cannot be checked. CDR1 is KGHSH, CDR2 LQKENI, per germline. This CDR3 contains 15 residues. The CDR3 sequence: CASSQDQGMQTEAFF.

This rearrangement joins TRBV7-2 to TRBJ1-2; the TCRdb D gene call, TRBD1, has no DNA to confirm it. This CDR3 region has 12 residues. The germline V gene has CDR1 SGHTA and CDR2 FQGNSA. CDR3 sequence: CASTPTGHGYTF. Combining the CDR3 with reference TRBV7-2 and TRBJ1-2 gives the whole variable domain GAGVSQSPSNKVTEKGKDVELRCDPISGHTALYWYRQSLGQGLEFLIYFQGNSAPDKSGLPSDRFSAERTGGSVSTLTIQRTQQEDSAVYLCASTPTGHGYTFGSGTRLTVV.

V is TRBV12-3 or TRBV12-4 and J is TRBJ1-1. The CDR3 extends over 14 amino acids. CDR3 region: CASSRRQGHTEAFF.

The chain joins TRBV5-1 to TRBJ1-2. This CDR3 is built from 16 residues. The germline gives CDR1 SGHRS, CDR2 YFSETQ. Here the CDR3 reads CASSLFGFSTEYGYTF.

V and J are TRBV19 and TRBJ2-4; TCRdb names TRBD2, which stays unverified in the absence of DNA. CDR3 length: 13 amino acids. The germline V gene has CDR1 LNHDA and CDR2 SQIVND (reference sequence). CDR3 region: CASREGPKNMQYF. The entire variable domain, with the rest obtained from reference TRBV19 and TRBJ2-4, is as follows: DGGITQSPKYLFRKEGQNVTLSCEQNLNHDAMYWYRQDPGQGLRLIYYSQIVNDFQKGDIAEGYSVSREKKESFPLTVTSAQKNPTAFYLCASREGPKNMQYFGAGTRLSVL.

The rearrangement uses TRBV7-2 and TRBJ2-5; TCRdb outputs TRBD2, but without DNA this stays unchecked. Germline V gene data show CDR1 as SGHTA and CDR2 as FQGNSA. There are 15 residues in the CDR3. CDR3 residues: CASSFEGRKQETQYF.

The chain recombines TRBV28 with TRBJ1-6; TCRdb picks TRBD1, but there is no DNA to check that call. Germline CDR1 is MDHEN and CDR2 is SYDVKM. This CDR3 contains 15 residues. CDR3 residues: CASRQQGTWISPLHF. The whole variable domain, remainder taken from reference TRBV28 and TRBJ1-6, is DVKVTQSSRYLVKRTGEKVFLECVQDMDHENMFWYRQDPGLGLRLIYFSYDVKMKEKGDIPEGYSVSREKKERFSLILESASTNQTSMYLCASRQQGTWISPLHFGNGTRLTVT.

The chain joins TRBV7-3 to TRBJ2-7; the D call of TRBD2 rests on TCRdb alone, since no DNA is present to check it. The CDR3 covers 13 residues. Germline CDR1 SGHTA, CDR2 FQGTGA. The CDR3 reads CASSLWREGEQYF. The full variable domain, rest sourced from reference TRBV7-3 and TRBJ2-7, is GAGVSQTPSNKVTEKGKYVELRCDPISGHTALYWYRQSLGQGPEFLIYFQGTGAADDSGLPNDRFFAVRPEGSVSTLKIQRTERGDSAVYLCASSLWREGEQYFGPGTRLTVT.

J is TRBJ2-7 and V is TRBV27; the D call from TCRdb, TRBD2, cannot be confirmed without DNA. The CDR3 runs to 15 residues. Germline CDR1 and CDR2: MNHEY and SMNVEV (reference sequence). The chain's CDR3 is CASSPLAGPSYEQYF.

The V gene is TRBV5-6, the J gene TRBJ1-2. From germline, CDR1 is SGHDT and CDR2 YYEEEE. This CDR3 is built from 16 residues. CDR3 amino acids: CASSLRATLRAGGYTF.

V and J are TRBV7-9 and TRBJ2-1. The CDR3 has 14 residues. Germline values: CDR1 SEHNR, CDR2 FQNEAQ (reference sequence). CDR3 residues: CASSLVGPDDEQFF.

The rearrangement links TRBV12-3 or TRBV12-4 to TRBJ1-1. The CDR3 contains 12 residues. CDR3 region: CASSRGEDEAFF.

This sequence joins TRBV4-1 and TRBJ1-1. The CDR3 has 13 amino acids. Germline lookup yields CDR1 MGHRA and CDR2 YSYEKL. CDR3 in amino acids: CASSQIENTEAFF.

The rearrangement links TRBV29-1 to TRBJ2-2. The CDR3 covers 13 residues. CDR1 is SQVTM and CDR2 is ANQGSEA in the germline V gene. The CDR3 loop is CSTILANTGELFF.

The chain couples TRBV6-5 to TRBJ2-7. Per the germline V gene, CDR1 is MNHEY and CDR2 is SVGAGI. This CDR3 spans 16 amino acids. This CDR3 reads CASSSRGGGFSHEQYF.